A selection of T cell receptor beta chains follows, all from one sample in a study of T cell responses to AZD1222 COVID-19 vaccine. Profiling relied on immunoSEQ multiplex PCR, and the TCRdb table lists in-frame clones only, not all of them. Of about 180,000 clones listed, almost 90% are singletons. The sequencing here drew on peripheral blood, taken 28 days after the second AZD1222 dose. These receptors came from an adult who received the AZD1222 COVID-19 vaccine. Each CDR3 is given with its conserved first and last residue. D genes are given only for firm matches. Part of the rows lack a size; the others show once, few, many or a class for expanded clones.

length	D	V	size	J	DNA	CDR3
15	TRBD1	TRBV6-6	.	TRBJ2-7	TGTGCCAGCAGTAGTTCCCGGGACAGGGTCTACGAGCAGTACTTC	CASSSSRDRVYEQYF
15	.	TRBV7-2	.	TRBJ1-1	TGTGCCAGCAGCCTATCGGGGGCGGGTGGCACTGAAGCTTTCTTT	CASSLSGAGGTEAFF
14	.	TRBV9	.	TRBJ2-7	TGTGCCAGCAGCGTAGAGGGACACTCCCACGAGCAGTACTTC	CASSVEGHSHEQYF
15	TRBD2	TRBV7-9	.	TRBJ2-3	TGTGCCAGCAGCTCCTTAGCGGGGGGGCGAGATACGCAGTATTTT	CASSSLAGGRDTQYF
13	.	TRBV7-9	.	TRBJ2-1	TGTGCCAGCAGCTTAGTGGGGGGAATTGAGCAGTTCTTC	CASSLVGGIEQFF
15	.	TRBV5-5	.	TRBJ1-6	TGTGCCAGCAGCCAACGACCCGAAAAAGATTCACCCCTCCACTTT	CASSQRPEKDSPLHF
15	.	TRBV5-1	.	TRBJ2-3	TGCGCCAGCCCCACTAACGTAAGAAGCACAGATACGCAGTATTTT	CASPTNVRSTDTQYF
15	.	TRBV6-4	.	TRBJ2-1	TGTGCCAGCAGACAAGTAGATAGCTCCTACAATGAGCAGTTCTTC	CASRQVDSSYNEQFF
13	TRBD1	TRBV12-3/TRBV12-4	once	TRBJ2-5	TGTGCCAGCTACAGGGGCGTTCCAGAGACCCAGTACTTC	CASYRGVPETQYF
15	.	TRBV5-1	few	TRBJ1-4	TGCGCCAGCAGCTTGGCCCTGACAGGTGGTGAAAAACTGTTTTTT	CASSLALTGGEKLFF
13	.	TRBV12-3/TRBV12-4	.	TRBJ1-2	TGTGCCAGCAGTCTCCGGCCGGCGGCTGGCTACACCTTC	CASSLRPAAGYTF
12	TRBD1	TRBV18	.	TRBJ1-1	TGTGCCAGCTCTTCAGGGGGCTCTGAAGCTTTCTTT	CASSSGGSEAFF
12	.	TRBV28	once	TRBJ2-1	TGTGCCAGCAGTTTTCCGGCCGCAGTGGGGTTCTTC	CASSFPAAVGFF
15	.	TRBV28	.	TRBJ1-5	TGTGCCAGCAGTTTTATGCAGGGTAGCAATCAGCCCCAGCATTTT	CASSFMQGSNQPQHF
13	TRBD1	TRBV30	.	TRBJ1-6	TGTGCCTGGAGGACAGGGTCTCCTTCACCCCTCCACTTT	CAWRTGSPSPLHF
14	.	TRBV2	.	TRBJ2-7	TGTGCCAGCAGAATGGGACTGACCGCCTACGAGCAGTACTTC	CASRMGLTAYEQYF
19	TRBD1	TRBV19	.	TRBJ2-3	TGTGCCAGTAGTCACCTACCGGGACAGGGGGGCAGTGTTTGGGATACGCAGTATTTT	CASSHLPGQGGSVWDTQYF
14	.	TRBV13	once	TRBJ2-7	TGTGCCAGCAGCTTTAGCGCGAGCTCCTACGAGCAGTACTTC	CASSFSASSYEQYF
14	TRBD1	TRBV2	.	TRBJ1-1	TGTGCCAGGGACAGGGAGACATTGAACACTGAAGCTTTCTTT	CARDRETLNTEAFF
15	.	TRBV6-5	.	TRBJ1-4	TGTGCCAGCAGTTACTCCAGGGGAGCTAATGAAAAACTGTTTTTT	CASSYSRGANEKLFF
13	.	TRBV6-1	.	TRBJ1-5	TGTGCCAGCAGTGAACAGGAGAATCAGCCCCAGCATTTT	CASSEQENQPQHF
11	.	TRBV2	.	TRBJ2-7	TGTGCCAGCAGTGGGATCGAGGAGCAGTACTTC	CASSGIEEQYF
14	TRBD1	TRBV27	.	TRBJ1-1	TGTGCCAGCAGGCCAAGGACAGGGTTGGCTGAAGCTTTCTTT	CASRPRTGLAEAFF
15	TRBD1	TRBV10-1	.	TRBJ2-7	TGCGCCAGCAGCCCAGGGACAGTCGGATCGTACGAGCAGTACTTC	CASSPGTVGSYEQYF
16	TRBD1	TRBV10-2	few	TRBJ1-4	TGCGCCAGCAGCGCGGGAGGGGGCGTTGCTAATGAAAAACTGTTTTTT	CASSAGGGVANEKLFF
17	.	TRBV5-1	.	TRBJ2-3	TGCGCCAGCAGCTTGGGTGCCCACAGGGCCCCCACAGATACGCAGTATTTT	CASSLGAHRAPTDTQYF
19	.	TRBV28	few	TRBJ2-1	TGTGCCAGCAGTTTTATTAGGGGGAGGGGTCTGAGTTTGTACAATGAGCAGTTCTTC	CASSFIRGRGLSLYNEQFF
13	.	TRBV5-4	.	TRBJ1-5	TGTGCCAGCAGTCTGGACAGAAATCAGCCCCAGCATTTT	CASSLDRNQPQHF
15	.	TRBV28	.	TRBJ1-5	TGTGCCAGCAGTCAAAGGGGGGGGGAGAATCAGCCCCAGCATTTT	CASSQRGGENQPQHF
15	.	TRBV11-2	.	TRBJ2-7	TGTGCCAGCAGCCCCCAAGGGGGTACCCACGACGAGCAGTACTTC	CASSPQGGTHDEQYF
15	.	TRBV9	.	TRBJ1-5	TGTGCCAGCAGCGAAGCTCATTATAGCAATCAGCCCCAGCATTTT	CASSEAHYSNQPQHF